These 10 T cell receptor beta chains share one sample of origin, sequenced in a study of blood T cell repertoires in COVID-19. Measured with immunoSEQ multiplex PCR; TCRdb has only the in-frame clones, and not every one. The sample holds approximately 99,000 clones, around 83% seen once. The sample taken for sequencing was peripheral blood. Receptor source: a woman in her seventies with acute or convalescent COVID-19.

The V gene is TRBV9, the J gene TRBJ2-1; 7 bases map to TRBD1. The junction had 5 bases not matched to a gene; V was cut back by 4 bases and J by 7 bases. Germline V CDR1 and CDR2: SGDLS, YYNGEE. CDR3 length equals 13 residues. The CDR3 region has the DNA TGTGCCAGCAGCTTCAAACAGGGGAATGAGCAGTTCTTC. Protein sequence: CASSFKQGNEQFF.

The J gene is TRBJ1-1, the V gene TRBV2; tentatively, D is TRBD1 (5 bases). The germline CDR1 and CDR2 sequences are SNHLY and FYNNEI. This CDR3 is 11 amino acids long. Trimming took 8 bases from V and 5 from J, leaving 9 bases between them. The CDR3: CASHRGTEAFF. DNA of the CDR3: TGTGCCAGCCACCGGGGGACTGAAGCTTTCTTT.

The chain has TRBV11-2 and TRBJ1-6; unclear D gene. V lost 8 bases and J 0 bases, leaving 11 bases between the germline ends. This CDR3 has 15 amino acids. Germline V gene sequence: CDR1 SGHAT, CDR2 FQNNGV. CDR3 nucleotide sequence: TGTGCCAGCGCGCCCTCCGGCTCCTATAATTCACCCCTCCACTTT. Amino acid sequence: CASAPSGSYNSPLHF.

The chain combines TRBV6-5 with TRBJ1-4, with TRBD1 matching 10 bases. The J segment lost 7 bases and the V segment lost 6 bases, leaving 8 bases of the junction unmatched. CDR3 size: 15 residues. Germline CDR1 and CDR2: MNHEY and SVGAGI. DNA of the CDR3: TGTGCCAGCAGGTTGACAGGGGGCGGCCGTGAAAAACTGTTTTTT. This encodes CASRLTGGGREKLFF.

The chain is built from TRBV30 and TRBJ2-3; 10 bases line up with TRBD1. The germline gives CDR1 GTSNPN, CDR2 SVGIG (reference sequence). The trim removed 8 bases at V and 4 bases at J, leaving 9 bases unmatched. This CDR3 is 14 amino acids long. The CDR3 coding sequence is TGTGCCAGTCAGGGACAGGGGAGCCCAGATACGCAGTATTTT. Its translation: CASQGQGSPDTQYF.

The V and J genes are TRBV7-6 and TRBJ2-3, with 8 bases matching TRBD1. Germline V CDR1 and CDR2: SGHVS, FNYEAQ. With 2 bases clipped from V and 0 bases from J, the junction kept 13 bases outside the gene matches. The CDR3 loop spans 19 amino acids. The CDR3 loop is CASSLLRAGGFDSTDTQYF. The CDR3 DNA reads as TGTGCCAGCAGCTTATTGAGGGCAGGGGGCTTTGATAGCACAGATACGCAGTATTTT.

This clone was recorded a few times. The chain joins TRBV28 to TRBJ1-5, with D maybe TRBD1 (5 bases). From germline, CDR1 is MDHEN and CDR2 SYDVKM. Trimming stripped 9 bases from V and 2 bases from J, with 20 bases between. The length of the CDR3 is 16 residues. The CDR3 protein is CASLAGRRLGNQPQHF. The CDR3 DNA reads TGTGCCAGTCTCGCAGGGAGGAGGCTGGGCAATCAGCCCCAGCATTTT.

The table lists this clone with a count of one. The gene calls are TRBV29-1 and TRBJ2-3; TRBD2 aligns across 9 bases. This CDR3 has 21 amino acids. In germline, CDR1 is SQVTM, CDR2 ANQGSEA. Germline trimming cut 7 bases from V and 0 bases from J; bases unmatched to any gene: 26. The CDR3 region is CSGVAYPYSLAGAPSTDTQYF. The DNA of the CDR3 is TGCAGCGGGGTGGCTTATCCCTATTCTTTAGCGGGAGCCCCTAGCACAGATACGCAGTATTTT.

The chain couples TRBV29-1 to TRBJ2-2; 14 positions match TRBD2. V was pared by 6 bases and J by 6 bases, with 3 bases of the junction left unmatched. The CDR3 contains 14 residues. Germline CDR1 and CDR2: SQVTM and ANQGSEA. The CDR3 sequence: CSVGTSGSSGELFF. CDR3 bases: TGCAGCGTGGGGACTAGCGGGAGTTCCGGGGAGCTGTTTTTT.

This clone was seen a handful of times. The rearrangement uses TRBV21-1 and TRBJ1-2; the D call in the table, TRBD1, was not verified against the DNA. TRBV21-1 is recorded as a pseudogene. The CDR3 runs to 15 residues. This CDR3 is CASSKNRTGNYGYTF. The CDR3 coding sequence is TGTGCCAGCAGCAAAAATAGGACAGGGAACTATGGCTACACCTTC.